A selection of T cell receptor beta chains follows, all from one sample in a study of CD8 T cells in Susac syndrome. One entry per CDR3 protein, called by TCRdb with MiXCR from the immunoSEQ multiplex PCR reads. The data hold approximately 130,000 distinct CDR3 sequences, with under 95% observed a single time. Sequencing was carried out using CD8+ T cells from PBMCs. The receptors stem from a human donor with multiple sclerosis. Both conserved end residues are part of each CDR3. A D gene is named only where the DNA matches it firmly. Clone size is shown for a subset of rows, as once, few, many or a class of expanded clone.

clone_size,d_call,j_call,v_call,cdr3_nt,cdr3_aa
.,.,TRBJ1-5,TRBV27,TGTGCCAGCAGTTTAGGACGGGCTCAGCCCCAGCATTTT,CASSLGRAQPQHF
once,TRBD2,TRBJ2-1,TRBV4-1,TGCGCCAGCAGCCAACTAGCGGGATCTAATGAGCAGTTCTTC,CASSQLAGSNEQFF
.,.,TRBJ2-7,TRBV30,TGTGCCTGGAGTCATTCTACCCTCTCCTACGAGCAGTACTTC,CAWSHSTLSYEQYF
.,TRBD2,TRBJ2-7,TRBV3-1,TGTGCCAGCAGCCCACTAGCCCTACCGAGACTAGCGGATTCCTACGAGCAGTACTTC,CASSPLALPRLADSYEQYF
.,.,TRBJ2-2,TRBV7-6,TGTGCCAGCAGCTCCCCCACCGGGGAGCTGTTTTTT,CASSSPTGELFF
.,.,TRBJ2-7,TRBV4-2,TGTGCCAGCAGCCGCTATCTAGCGTTATTTTACGAGCAGTACTTC,CASSRYLALFYEQYF
.,.,TRBJ2-2,TRBV29-1,TGCAGCTTTAGACAGGCGAACACCGGGGAGCTGTTTTTT,CSFRQANTGELFF
.,.,TRBJ2-7,TRBV7-9,TGTGCCAGCAGCTTAGGTTTTCCCTACGAGCAGTACTTC,CASSLGFPYEQYF
.,.,TRBJ1-2,TRBV29-1,TGCAGCGTTCGATCGACCGATTATAACTATGGCTACACCTTC,CSVRSTDYNYGYTF
.,.,TRBJ2-1,TRBV7-9,TGTGCCTTAGGACCTAGGGTGAATGAGCAGTTCTTC,CALGPRVNEQFF
.,.,TRBJ2-3,TRBV6-6,TGTGCCAGCAGTTACCCTTTAGCAGATACGCAGTATTTT,CASSYPLADTQYF
few,.,TRBJ1-1,TRBV5-6,TGTGCCAGTAGTTTGGTAAACACTGAAGCTTTCTTT,CASSLVNTEAFF
.,.,TRBJ1-1,TRBV6-5,TGTGCCAGCAGTTACTCGAAGAAGGGCATGATGGGGGGGGCCACTGAAGCTTTCTTT,CASSYSKKGMMGGATEAFF
.,.,TRBJ1-1,TRBV30,TGTGCCTGGAGACCAGGGTTACACACTGAAGCTTTCTTT,CAWRPGLHTEAFF
.,.,TRBJ1-2,TRBV12-5,TGTGCTAGTGGTCCTTACGACGGCTACACCTTC,CASGPYDGYTF
.,TRBD2,TRBJ2-1,TRBV11-2,TGTGCCAGCAGCCCCCTGGCGGGAGGGGGTTACAATGAGCAGTTCTTC,CASSPLAGGGYNEQFF